Presented here are 22 T cell receptor beta chains from one specimen sequenced in a study of blood T cell repertoires in COVID-19. Sequencing was performed with immunoSEQ multiplex PCR; in TCRdb, only in-frame clones are kept and a portion is missing. The sample carries roughly 440,000 clones, about 87% recorded once. Sequenced input: peripheral blood. These receptors originate from a woman aged 45-60 years with COVID-19, enrolled during active disease.

The table lists this clone with many counts. The V call is TRBV30, the J call TRBJ2-1; the match to TRBD2 covers 9 bases. Germline trimming cut 5 bases from V and 2 bases from J; bases unmatched to any gene: 4. The CDR3 contains 14 residues. Germline CDR1 and CDR2: GTSNPN and SVGIG (reference sequence). The CDR3 bases are TGTGCCTGGGCCCGCGGGGGGGCCTACAATGAGCAGTTCTTC. It encodes CAWARGGAYNEQFF.

The CDR3 here is CASSLDRNSYEQYF. For the CDR3, the DNA is TGTGCCAGCAGCTTAGACAGGAACTCCTACGAGCAGTACTTC. The chain uses TRBV11-2 and TRBJ2-7; unclear D gene. Germline V CDR1 and CDR2: SGHAT, FQNNGV. CDR3 length: 14 amino acids. The V end lost 0 bases, the J end lost 0 bases, and 6 bases lay between the germline ends.

The J gene is TRBJ1-5, the V gene TRBV18; possible D gene TRBD1, 6 bases. V lost 2 bases and J 7 bases, leaving 15 bases between the germline ends. Germline CDR1 KGHSH, CDR2 LQKENI. CDR3 length: 15 amino acids. The CDR3 nucleotides read TGTGCCAGCTCACCAGGTGGGGGCTCCGAGCAGCCCCAGCATTTT. Its translation: CASSPGGGSEQPQHF.

The chain recombines TRBV6-6 with TRBJ1-3; 7 bases fit TRBD1. The CDR3 contains 14 residues. The V gene's germline CDR1 is MNHNY and CDR2 SVGAGI (reference sequence). Trimming took 6 bases from V and 2 from J; bases not matched to a gene: 4. This CDR3 is CASRMTGTGNTIYF. In DNA, the CDR3 is TGTGCCAGCAGAATGACAGGGACTGGAAACACCATATATTTT.

The rearrangement links TRBV27 to TRBJ2-7; possible D gene TRBD1, 5 bases. Trimming stripped 7 bases from V and 2 bases from J, with 21 bases between. This CDR3 spans 16 amino acids. CDR1 MNHEY and CDR2 SMNVEV come from the germline V gene (reference sequence). This CDR3 reads CASIQSGIFPPYEQYF. DNA of the CDR3: TGTGCCAGCATCCAATCAGGGATCTTCCCCCCCTACGAGCAGTACTTC.

The chain links TRBV24-1 to TRBJ1-2; 9 nucleotides line up with TRBD1. Germline V lookup: CDR1 KGHDR, CDR2 SFDVKD. This CDR3 spans 13 amino acids. V shed 3 bases, J shed 7 bases, and the junction held 2 bases outside the gene matches. The CDR3 region has the DNA TGTGCCACCAGTGATCTGGACAGGGGTGGCTACACCTTC. Translation gives CATSDLDRGGYTF.

The chain recombines TRBV6-5 with TRBJ1-2; D not certain. The CDR3 covers 14 residues. Trimming left V 8 bases short and J 4 bases short, with 17 bases between. The V gene's germline CDR1 is MNHEY and CDR2 SVGAGI. The CDR3 coding sequence is TGTGCCAGCGCCCCTTACGCGGGTGGCTATGGCTACACCTTC. Translation gives CASAPYAGGYGYTF.

The genes are TRBV19 and TRBJ1-2, with TRBD1 matching over 7 bases. CDR1 and CDR2 from the germline V gene are LNHDA and SQIVND (reference sequence). This CDR3 region has 13 residues. Unmatched junction bases numbered 5, after V lost 6 bases and J lost 4 bases. The CDR3: CASSPGGSYGYTF. For the CDR3, the DNA is TGTGCCAGTAGCCCAGGGGGTAGCTATGGCTACACCTTC.

This chain connects TRBV2 to TRBJ2-1, with D perhaps TRBD2 (6 bases). Trimming left V 7 bases short and J 2 bases short, with 12 bases between. This CDR3 contains 14 residues. Germline loops: CDR1 SNHLY, CDR2 FYNNEI. The CDR3 protein is CASKAGRTYNEQFF. Written as DNA, the CDR3 is TGTGCCAGCAAGGCGGGGAGGACCTACAATGAGCAGTTCTTC.

The gene calls are TRBV6-6 and TRBJ1-2; possible D gene TRBD1, 5 bases. Germline V gives CDR1 MNHNY, CDR2 SVGAGI (reference sequence). Trimming cost V 0 bases and J 6 bases, with 11 bases left between them. This CDR3 is built from 14 residues. The CDR3, as DNA: TGTGCCAGCAGTTACTCGATCAGGGATAATGGCTACACCTTC. This gives the protein CASSYSIRDNGYTF.

The chain recombines TRBV7-9 with TRBJ2-4; D might be TRBD2 (5 bases). This CDR3 has 17 amino acids. With 1 base removed from V and 0 bases from J, the gap between germline ends came to 13 bases. Germline V gene lookup returns CDR1 SEHNR and CDR2 FQNEAQ (reference sequence). CDR3 protein: CASSLDGLRLAKNIQYF. As DNA, the CDR3 is TGTGCCAGCAGCTTAGACGGACTGCGGCTAGCCAAAAACATTCAGTACTTC.

The V call is TRBV5-5, the J call TRBJ2-1; D is uncertain. This CDR3 has 15 residues. The V end was cut by 0 bases, the J end by 8 bases, with 15 bases between. CDR1 is SGHKS, CDR2 YYEKEE, per germline (reference sequence). In DNA, the CDR3 is TGTGCCAGCAGCTTGGCCGACCGAGGAGTTGATGAGCAGTTCTTC. Amino acids: CASSLADRGVDEQFF.

The chain joins TRBV19 to TRBJ2-3, with D perhaps matching TRBD1 (6 bases). Germline V CDR1 and CDR2: LNHDA, SQIVND (reference sequence). Trimming removed 6 bases from V and 4 bases from J, with 23 bases in between. The CDR3 has 17 amino acids. Here the CDR3 reads CASSPTGARGYADTQYF. Written as DNA, the CDR3 is TGTGCCAGTAGCCCGACCGGGGCCAGGGGTTATGCAGATACGCAGTATTTT.

The CDR3 DNA is TGCAGTGCTAGTGCGGTTCAAGAGACCCAGTACTTC. Its translation is CSASAVQETQYF. The rearrangement uses TRBV20-1 and TRBJ2-5; D not certain. Looked up from germline, CDR1 is DFQATT and CDR2 is SNEGSKA (reference sequence). The CDR3 contains 12 residues. Trimming shortened V by 3 bases and J by 2 bases, and 7 bases separated the two germline ends.

The chain carries TRBV30 and TRBJ2-5; D might be TRBD2 (5 bases). The length of the CDR3 is 12 residues. Germline values: CDR1 GTSNPN, CDR2 SVGIG (reference sequence). Trimming removed 4 bases at V and 5 bases at J, with 11 bases between. CDR3 nucleotide sequence: TGTGCCTGGATGCCCGGGATGGAGACCCAGTACTTC. Translated, it gives CAWMPGMETQYF.

DNA for the CDR3: TGCGCCAGCAGTGAGTCGTCGGGGAATGGCTACACCTTC. Its translation: CASSESSGNGYTF. The V gene is TRBV10-1, the J gene TRBJ1-2; D not resolved. CDR3 length equals 13 residues. Per germline, CDR1 WNHNN and CDR2 SYGVQD (reference sequence). V dropped 0 bases and J dropped 6 bases, with 8 bases sitting between them.

In DNA form, the CDR3 reads TGTGCCAGCATTGTGGCGGCAGGGTATGCGAATGAGCAGTTCTTC. Translation gives CASIVAAGYANEQFF. The V and J genes are TRBV7-9 and TRBJ2-1, with a possible D match to TRBD1 (5 bases). Germline CDR1 reads SEHNR; CDR2 reads FQNEAQ (reference sequence). V was shortened by 7 bases and J by 7 bases, with 20 bases between the two germline ends. The CDR3 is 15 residues long.

The gene calls are TRBV6-5 and TRBJ1-3; unclear D gene. The germline V and J ends were trimmed by 3 bases and 0 bases, with 3 bases remaining between them. CDR3 length: 13 residues. From germline, CDR1 is MNHEY and CDR2 SVGAGI. DNA of the CDR3: TGTGCCAGCAGTTATTACTCTGGAAACACCATATATTTT. Encoded protein: CASSYYSGNTIYF.

The chain carries TRBV6-5 and TRBJ2-7; TRBD2 matches 9 bases. Germline values: CDR1 MNHEY, CDR2 SVGAGI. V shed 5 bases and J 3 bases; nucleotides not matched to a gene: 5. The CDR3 has 14 residues. Here the CDR3 reads CASSIAGVRYEQYF. The CDR3 DNA follows: TGTGCCAGCAGTATAGCGGGGGTGCGCTACGAGCAGTACTTC.

J is TRBJ1-6 and V is TRBV6-5; TRBD1 is a possible D gene (6 bases). This CDR3 contains 16 residues. The V end lost 4 bases, the J end lost 6 bases, and 16 bases lay between the germline ends. CDR1 MNHEY and CDR2 SVGAGI come from the germline V gene. The CDR3 is CASSSAWGTSNSPLHF. The CDR3 nucleotides read TGTGCCAGCAGTTCCGCGTGGGGGACAAGTAATTCACCCCTCCACTTT.

The rearrangement uses TRBV30 and TRBJ1-5; D is perhaps TRBD1 (5 bases). This CDR3 has 17 residues. V lost 3 bases, J lost 1 base, and 19 bases lay in between. Germline values: CDR1 GTSNPN, CDR2 SVGIG (reference sequence). In nucleotides, the CDR3 is TGTGCCTGGAGCTGGTCCCGAAGCCAGGGCAGCAATCAGCCCCAGCATTTT. Amino acids: CAWSWSRSQGSNQPQHF.

V usage is TRBV7-8 and J usage is TRBJ2-7; TRBD2 might be the D (5 bases). V shed 5 bases and J shed 7 bases, with 15 bases lying between them. The CDR3 runs to 13 residues. Germline lookup yields CDR1 SGHVS and CDR2 FQNEAQ. CDR3 bases: TGTGCCAGCAGCCCGCGTTCGAGGGTTGAGCAGTACTTC. The encoded protein is CASSPRSRVEQYF.